The rows below give T cell receptor beta chains drawn from one sample of a study of a mutant IDH1 vaccine in newly diagnosed glioma. Assay used: immunoSEQ multiplex PCR; TCRdb lists only in-frame clones, some missing. Of roughly 44,000 clones in the sample, 81% were seen once. Their antigens remain unidentified. This specimen was PBMCs, taken from a glioma patient whose treatment included an IDH1 peptide vaccine. These receptors came from a woman aged 40 to 49 with glioma. Some clones in this sample may be carry-over from other donors' samples. The conserved cysteine and the conserved F or W are not part of the CDR3 here. Fields, in order: J gene, V gene, CDR3 length, CDR3 protein.

TRBJ2-5,TRBV7-2,13,ASSLATAYQETQY
TRBJ2-2,TRBV11-2,15,ASSFPATGAYHGELF
TRBJ1-1,TRBV21-1,9,ASRRTPEAF
TRBJ2-3,TRBV27,12,ASSHRLGTDTQY
TRBJ2-4,TRBV10-3,9,AIGAGGIQY
TRBJ2-2,TRBV9,15,ASNIGREGPNTGELF
TRBJ1-2,TRBV4-2,15,ASSQERAGHQNYGYT
TRBJ1-2,TRBV6-6,11,ASSGGVSYGYT
TRBJ1-1,TRBV5-1,11,ASSPGWNTEAF
TRBJ2-7,TRBV7-7,13,ASSRSGTETYEQY
TRBJ2-7,TRBV9,13,ASSVGGGVPYEQY
TRBJ2-7,TRBV6-4,11,ASSDRESYEQY
TRBJ2-5,TRBV9,14,ASSVEGTGYQETQY
TRBJ2-7,TRBV28,10,ASRDGSYEQY